One sample yielded the 21 T cell receptor beta chains listed below, sequenced in a study of blood T cell repertoires in COVID-19. The method was immunoSEQ multiplex PCR; TCRdb's version includes in-frame clones alone and lacks a portion of them. In the table there are approximately 280,000 clones, around 88% of which are singletons. Sequencing was carried out using PBMCs or T cells enriched from blood (not recorded which). The receptors were gathered from a middle-aged woman who had recovered from COVID-19.

The chain has TRBV24-1 and TRBJ2-7, with D possibly being TRBD1 (6 bases). V dropped 4 bases and J dropped 5 bases, with 14 bases sitting between them. The CDR3 spans 14 residues. Germline V CDR1 and CDR2: KGHDR, SFDVKD. CDR3: CATSEGGRLNEQYF. The CDR3 DNA follows: TGTGCCACCAGTGAAGGGGGACGACTAAACGAGCAGTACTTC.

The chain has TRBV6-5 and TRBJ2-7, with D possibly matching TRBD2 (6 bases). V shed 5 bases and J shed 9 bases, with 17 bases lying between them. CDR3 length: 13 residues. Germline CDR1 reads MNHEY; CDR2 reads SVGAGI. CDR3 coding DNA: TGTGCCAGCAGTACCGGGACTTTACCTCGGCAGTACTTC. It encodes CASSTGTLPRQYF.

V and J are TRBV30 and TRBJ2-7; possibly TRBD1 for D (7 bases). Germline V gives CDR1 GTSNPN, CDR2 SVGIG (reference sequence). CDR3 length: 12 amino acids. Trimming took off 7 bases at V and 4 bases at J, with 14 bases between the two ends. CDR3 in DNA: TGTGCCTTGGCCTCAGGGGGGTACGAGCAGTACTTC. Its translation is CALASGGYEQYF.

The chain couples TRBV25-1 to TRBJ1-2; a weak D match, TRBD1 (5 bases). The germline V and J ends were trimmed by 2 bases and 7 bases, with 14 bases remaining between them. Germline V gene data show CDR1 as MGHDK and CDR2 as SYGVNS. The CDR3 has 14 amino acids. CDR3 in amino acids: CASSERGPGGGYTF. CDR3 nucleotide sequence: TGTGCCAGCAGTGAACGGGGCCCCGGGGGTGGCTACACCTTC.

The V gene is TRBV7-6, the J gene TRBJ2-1; 9 nucleotides match TRBD2. Germline V gene lookup returns CDR1 SGHVS and CDR2 FNYEAQ. This CDR3 region has 16 residues. Losses at the gene ends were 1 base for V and 5 bases for J; bases not matched to a gene: 6. CDR3 sequence: CASSLGLAESHNEQFF. CDR3 in DNA: TGTGCCAGCAGCTTAGGACTAGCGGAGTCCCACAATGAGCAGTTCTTC.

The rearrangement links TRBV4-1 to TRBJ2-2; D not certain. The germline V gene has CDR1 MGHRA and CDR2 YSYEKL. The CDR3 contains 14 residues. V was pared by 1 base and J by 8 bases, with 11 bases between. The CDR3 protein is CASSQVLEWGELFF. The CDR3 DNA follows: TGCGCCAGCAGCCAAGTTTTGGAGTGGGGGGAGCTGTTTTTT.

The chain couples TRBV27 to TRBJ2-1, with D unclear. The V end lost 9 bases, the J end lost 10 bases, and 7 bases lay between the germline ends. This CDR3 contains 9 residues. Per germline, CDR1 MNHEY and CDR2 SMNVEV (reference sequence). CDR3 amino acids: CARAEEQFF. CDR3 DNA sequence: TGTGCCAGGGCCGAAGAGCAGTTCTTC.

The chain couples TRBV4-3 to TRBJ2-1, with 8 bases that match TRBD1. V shed 1 base, J shed 2 bases, and the junction held 7 bases outside the gene matches. Per germline, CDR1 LGHNA and CDR2 YSLEER. This CDR3 has 17 residues. CDR3 loop: CASSQAWTGPTYNEQFF. CDR3 coding DNA: TGCGCCAGCAGCCAAGCCTGGACAGGGCCAACCTACAATGAGCAGTTCTTC.

The CDR3 loop reads CASSPSGATEAFF. The DNA of the CDR3 is TGTGCCAGCAGCCCCTCAGGGGCCACTGAAGCTTTCTTT. The gene calls are TRBV7-9 and TRBJ1-1, with D tentatively TRBD1 (6 bases). The CDR3 consists of 13 residues. The germline V gene encodes CDR1 SEHNR and CDR2 FQNEAQ (reference sequence). V lost 5 bases to trimming and J lost 4 bases, with 11 bases between them.

This chain links TRBV3-1 (or the pseudogene TRBV3-2) with TRBJ1-3; no definite D call. The V and J ends lost 2 bases and 2 bases respectively, with 13 bases between them. Per the germline V gene, CDR1 is LGHDT and CDR2 is YNNKEL (reference sequence). This CDR3 region has 16 residues. Here the CDR3 DNA reads TGTGCCAGCAGCCAAATAGGGCGGACTCCTGGAAACACCATATATTTT. Translation gives CASSQIGRTPGNTIYF.

The chain recombines TRBV27 with TRBJ2-7; TRBD2 matches at 8 bases. The CDR3 contains 15 residues. The V gene end was trimmed by 3 bases and the J gene end by 0 bases; junction bases not matched to a gene: 4. Germline V gene data show CDR1 as MNHEY and CDR2 as SMNVEV (reference sequence). The chain's CDR3 is CASSFSGTSSYEQYF. In nucleotides, the CDR3 is TGTGCCAGCAGTTTCTCCGGGACTAGCTCCTACGAGCAGTACTTC.

V is TRBV19 and J is TRBJ2-3; possible D gene TRBD2, 7 bases. With 5 bases removed from V and 2 bases from J, the gap between germline ends came to 11 bases. Germline CDR1 is LNHDA and CDR2 is SQIVND (reference sequence). The CDR3 has 14 residues. The CDR3 is CASSPRGATDTQYF. CDR3 bases: TGTGCCAGTAGTCCTCGGGGGGCCACAGATACGCAGTATTTT.

The chain joins TRBV18 to TRBJ2-1; a possible D gene is TRBD2 (6 bases). Germline CDR1 reads KGHSH; CDR2 reads LQKENI. Trimming took 3 bases from V and 7 from J, leaving 19 bases between them. CDR3 length: 16 residues. CDR3 nucleotides: TGTGCCAGCTCACCGGATTATCTCGGAGGGACGAATGAGCAGTTCTTC. Protein sequence: CASSPDYLGGTNEQFF.

The V gene is TRBV7-3, the J gene TRBJ1-1, with 7 bases that match TRBD1. Germline V lookup: CDR1 SGHTA, CDR2 FQGTGA. Trimming removed 5 bases from V and 3 bases from J; junction bases left unmatched: 6. This CDR3 spans 14 amino acids. Written as DNA, the CDR3 is TGTGCCAGCAGCCTAAACAGGGGTGACACTGAAGCTTTCTTT. This gives the protein CASSLNRGDTEAFF.

The V gene is TRBV13, the J gene TRBJ2-7; the D gene is possibly TRBD2 (5 bases). V was cut by 5 bases and J by 1 base, with 15 bases left in between. The length of the CDR3 is 15 residues. Germline CDR1 and CDR2: PRHDT and FYEKMQ (reference sequence). The DNA of the CDR3 is TGTGCCAGCAGCCCCCGGCGGACGGGGTCCTACGAGCAGTACTTC. It translates to CASSPRRTGSYEQYF.

J is TRBJ2-3 and V is TRBV6-2 or TRBV6-3; no clear D gene. Trimming left V 6 bases short and J 0 bases short, with 13 bases between. The V gene's germline CDR1 is MNHEY and CDR2 SVGEGT. This CDR3 spans 15 amino acids. In nucleotides, the CDR3 is TGTGCCAGCAGCCGTGTTGCGAAAAGCACAGATACGCAGTATTTT. As protein: CASSRVAKSTDTQYF.

The chain employs TRBV5-1 and TRBJ2-7; 9 positions agree with TRBD2. Germline lookup yields CDR1 SGHRS and CDR2 YFSETQ. V lost 0 bases to trimming and J lost 3 bases; unmatched junction nucleotides: 4. This CDR3 comprises 15 residues. The CDR3 DNA is TGCGCCAGCAGCTTGGAGACTAGCGGATACTACGAGCAGTACTTC. It is translated as CASSLETSGYYEQYF.

This chain connects TRBV5-4 to TRBJ2-1, with 8 bases aligning to TRBD1. V lost 4 bases to trimming and J lost 0 bases; unmatched junction nucleotides: 3. This CDR3 has 15 amino acids. Germline CDR1 SGHNT, CDR2 YYREEE (reference sequence). CDR3 coding DNA: TGTGCCAGCAGCCGGACAGGGAGCTCCTACAATGAGCAGTTCTTC. Translated, it gives CASSRTGSSYNEQFF.

The chain carries TRBV28 and TRBJ1-6; TRBD1 might be the D (6 bases). Germline values: CDR1 MDHEN, CDR2 SYDVKM. The CDR3 totals 16 residues. V lost 3 bases and J 9 bases, leaving 18 bases between the germline ends. The CDR3 nucleotides read TGTGCCAGCAGTTTGACAGGAAACTCAGCGGTTTCACCCCTCCACTTT. Protein: CASSLTGNSAVSPLHF.

The sample holds one count of this clone. V gene TRBV30 combines with J gene TRBJ2-4, with TRBD1 matching over 7 bases. The CDR3 runs 15 residues. The junction had 5 bases not matched to a gene; V was cut back by 0 bases and J by 3 bases. Germline CDR1 is GTSNPN and CDR2 is SVGIG (reference sequence). The CDR3 loop reads CAWSVGGAFKNIQYF. The CDR3, as DNA: TGTGCCTGGAGTGTAGGGGGCGCATTCAAAAACATTCAGTACTTC.

This clone turned up a few times. The rearrangement joins TRBV7-8 to TRBJ2-6; 12 bases are a match to TRBD2. Per the germline V gene, CDR1 is SGHVS and CDR2 is FQNEAQ. The CDR3 is 18 residues long. With 1 base clipped from V and 2 bases from J, the junction kept 3 bases outside the gene matches. The CDR3 is CASSLGLAGGPGANVLTF. The CDR3 DNA follows: TGTGCCAGCAGCTTAGGGCTAGCGGGAGGGCCTGGGGCCAACGTCCTGACTTTC.